These T cell receptor beta chains were read from a single sample in a study of quantifying T cell responses using KT2 cells. One entry per CDR3 protein results from TCRdb running MiXCR on the UMI-ligation and nested PCR reads. This sample has just under 50,000 distinct CDR3 sequences, with around 10% found just once. Input material: PBMCs spiked with cells of the T cell clone KT2. Receptors were obtained from a human donor. Each CDR3 is given with its conserved first and last residue. D genes are given only for firm matches. Clone size is shown for a subset of rows, as once, few, many or a class of expanded clone.

j_gene,d_gene,v_gene,abundance,CDR3aa,CDR3nt
TRBJ1-1,NA,TRBV7-2,few,CASSPGQLLSAFF,TGTGCCAGCAGCCCTGGACAGCTACTGTCGGCTTTCTTT
TRBJ2-7,TRBD2,TRBV13,NA,CASSPSGAPYEQYF,TGTGCCAGCAGCCCCAGCGGGGCCCCCTACGAGCAGTACTTC
TRBJ2-1,TRBD2,TRBV6-2/TRBV6-3,NA,CASSYSAGTSTYNEQFF,TGTGCCAGCAGTTACTCGGCCGGGACTAGCACGTACAATGAGCAGTTCTTC
TRBJ2-5,NA,TRBV3-1,NA,CASSHRGDSGGTQYF,TGTGCCAGCAGCCATCGAGGGGACTCTGGAGGGACCCAGTACTTC
TRBJ1-1,NA,TRBV18,NA,CASSPLLDGAEAFF,TGTGCCAGCTCACCGTTACTTGATGGGGCTGAAGCTTTCTTT
TRBJ2-3,TRBD2,TRBV29-1,medium-sized,CSVEEVPGRADTQYF,TGCAGCGTTGAAGAGGTTCCCGGGAGGGCAGATACGCAGTATTTT
TRBJ2-1,NA,TRBV6-1,few,CASTTQQGGTYDEQFF,TGTGCCAGCACCACCCAACAGGGGGGGACTTATGATGAGCAGTTCTTC
TRBJ1-2,NA,TRBV27,few,CASSPGTPRDGYTF,TGTGCCAGCAGTCCCGGGACTCCCCGGGATGGCTACACCTTC
TRBJ1-2,NA,TRBV14,few,CASSQDRGAANYGYTF,TGTGCCAGCAGCCAAGATCGTGGAGCAGCTAACTATGGCTACACCTTC
TRBJ2-5,TRBD2,TRBV5-4,NA,CASSLDARENFKETQYF,TGTGCCAGCAGCTTAGATGCGCGGGAGAATTTCAAAGAGACCCAGTACTTC
TRBJ2-7,TRBD1,TRBV7-2,many,CASSFSSGTGSNEQYF,TGTGCCAGCAGCTTCTCCTCCGGGACAGGGAGTAACGAGCAGTACTTC
TRBJ2-1,TRBD2,TRBV10-3,few,CAISESTRASGRASEQFF,TGTGCCATCAGTGAGTCGACTCGGGCTAGCGGGAGGGCCAGTGAGCAGTTCTTC
TRBJ1-1,NA,TRBV7-8,few,CASGDIGYTEAFF,TGTGCCAGCGGGGACATCGGGTACACTGAAGCTTTCTTT
TRBJ2-1,TRBD2,TRBV11-2,few,CASSTGRGGLYNEQFF,TGTGCCAGCAGCACGGGACGGGGGGGTCTTTACAATGAGCAGTTCTTC
TRBJ2-4,TRBD1,TRBV4-1,few,CASSHSWTGSDIQYF,TGCGCCAGCAGCCACTCTTGGACAGGTTCGGACATTCAGTACTTC
TRBJ2-1,NA,TRBV5-6,NA,CASSRDPSVTFLNEQFF,TGTGCCAGCAGCCGGGACCCTAGCGTCACCTTCCTGAATGAGCAGTTCTTC
TRBJ2-3,TRBD2,TRBV20-1,NA,CSARMVAGISTDTQYF,TGCAGTGCTAGAATGGTAGCGGGGATCAGCACAGATACGCAGTATTTT
TRBJ2-2,NA,TRBV30,few,CAFLLGRDLNTGELFF,TGTGCCTTCCTTCTAGGCCGCGACCTTAACACCGGGGAGCTGTTTTTT
TRBJ1-1,NA,TRBV7-6,few,CASSSGAPGTEAFF,TGTGCCAGCAGTAGTGGGGCACCGGGGACTGAAGCTTTCTTT
TRBJ1-2,TRBD1,TRBV29-1,NA,CRDRPGQGASNGYTF,TGCAGAGACCGACCGGGACAGGGGGCGAGCAATGGCTACACCTTC
TRBJ2-7,TRBD1,TRBV20-1,many,CSALGQDSSYEQYF,TGCAGTGCCCTTGGACAGGACAGCTCCTACGAGCAGTACTTC
TRBJ2-7,NA,TRBV12-3/TRBV12-4,many,CASSFSGISYEQYF,TGTGCCAGCAGTTTTTCGGGTATCTCCTACGAGCAGTACTTC
TRBJ1-3,NA,TRBV6-1,NA,CASSRQDSGNTIYF,TGTGCCAGCAGCCGACAGGACTCTGGAAACACCATATATTTT
TRBJ2-3,NA,TRBV27,many,CASSNRITDTQYF,TGTGCCAGCAGTAACAGGATCACAGATACGCAGTATTTT
TRBJ2-3,NA,TRBV2,once,CASSDIPISSTDTQYF,TGTGCCAGCAGTGATATTCCTATCTCTAGCACAGATACGCAGTATTTT
TRBJ1-2,TRBD1,TRBV12-3/TRBV12-4,NA,CASSFGTGVPYGYTF,TGTGCCAGCAGTTTCGGGACAGGGGTCCCCTATGGCTACACCTTC